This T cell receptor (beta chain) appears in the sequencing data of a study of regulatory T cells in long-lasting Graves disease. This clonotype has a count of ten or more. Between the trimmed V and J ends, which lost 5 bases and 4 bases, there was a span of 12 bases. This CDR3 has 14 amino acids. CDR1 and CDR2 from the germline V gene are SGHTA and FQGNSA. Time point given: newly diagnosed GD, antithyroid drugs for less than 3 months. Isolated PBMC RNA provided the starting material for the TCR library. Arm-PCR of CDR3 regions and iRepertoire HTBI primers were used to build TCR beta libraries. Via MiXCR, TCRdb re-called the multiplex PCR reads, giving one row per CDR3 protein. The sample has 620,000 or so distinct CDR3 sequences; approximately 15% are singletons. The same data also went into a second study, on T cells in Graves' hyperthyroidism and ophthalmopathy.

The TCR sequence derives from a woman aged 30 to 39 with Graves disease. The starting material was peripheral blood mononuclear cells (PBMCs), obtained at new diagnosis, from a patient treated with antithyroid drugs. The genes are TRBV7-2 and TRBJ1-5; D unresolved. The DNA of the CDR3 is TGTGCCAGCAGCCCCCCCCTCTCAAATCAGCCCCAGCATTTT. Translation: CASSPPLSNQPQHF.